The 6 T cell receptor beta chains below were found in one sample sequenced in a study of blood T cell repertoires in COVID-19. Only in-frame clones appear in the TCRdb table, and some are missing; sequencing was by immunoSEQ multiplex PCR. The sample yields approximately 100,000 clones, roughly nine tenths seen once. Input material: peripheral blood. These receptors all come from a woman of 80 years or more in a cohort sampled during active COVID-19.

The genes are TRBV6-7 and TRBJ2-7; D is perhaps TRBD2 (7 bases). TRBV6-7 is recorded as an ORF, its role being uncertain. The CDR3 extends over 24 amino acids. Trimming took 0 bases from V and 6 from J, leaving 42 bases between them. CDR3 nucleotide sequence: TGTGCCAGCAGTTACTCGATAGGGGGGGGGCTAGTTTCCCCCTACGTTATAGGTCTCGCCGAGCAGTACTTC. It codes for CASSYSIGGGLVSPYVIGLAEQYF.

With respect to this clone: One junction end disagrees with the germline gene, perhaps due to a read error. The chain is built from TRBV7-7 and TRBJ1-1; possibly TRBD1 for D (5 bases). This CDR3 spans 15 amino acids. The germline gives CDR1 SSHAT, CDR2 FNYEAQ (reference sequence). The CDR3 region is CASSPGGASFTEAFF. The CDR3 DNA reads TGTGCTAGCAGCCCCGGGGGTGCGAGTTTCACTGAAGCTTTCTTT.

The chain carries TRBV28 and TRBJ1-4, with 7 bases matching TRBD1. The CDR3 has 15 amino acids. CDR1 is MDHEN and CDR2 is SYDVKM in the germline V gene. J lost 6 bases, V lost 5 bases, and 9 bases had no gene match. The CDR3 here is CASSPSGGFYEKLFF. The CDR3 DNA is TGTGCCAGCAGTCCATCAGGGGGGTTTTATGAAAAACTGTTTTTT.

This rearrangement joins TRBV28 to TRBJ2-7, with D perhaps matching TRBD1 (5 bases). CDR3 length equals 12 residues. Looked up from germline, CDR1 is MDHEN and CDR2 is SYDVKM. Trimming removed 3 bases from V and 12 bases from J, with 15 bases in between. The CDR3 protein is CASSFSRASPYF. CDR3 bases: TGTGCCAGCAGTTTTTCCAGGGCCAGTCCGTACTTC.

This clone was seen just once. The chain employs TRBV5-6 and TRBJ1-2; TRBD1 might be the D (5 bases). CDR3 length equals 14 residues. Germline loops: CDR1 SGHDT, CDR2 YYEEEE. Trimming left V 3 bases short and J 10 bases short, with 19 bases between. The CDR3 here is CASSSVRGLVAYTF. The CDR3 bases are TGTGCCAGCAGCTCCGTTAGGGGTTTGGTCGCCTACACCTTC. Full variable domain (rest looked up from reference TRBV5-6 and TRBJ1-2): DAGVTQSPTHLIKTRGQQVTLRCSPKSGHDTVSWYQQALGQGPQFIFQYYEEEERQRGNFPDRFSGHQFPNYSSELNVNALLLGDSALYLCASSSVRGLVAYTFGSGTRLTVV.

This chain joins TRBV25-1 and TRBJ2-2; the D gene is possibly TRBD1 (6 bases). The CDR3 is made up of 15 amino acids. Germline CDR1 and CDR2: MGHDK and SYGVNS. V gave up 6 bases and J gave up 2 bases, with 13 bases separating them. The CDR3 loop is CASSPRDTNTGELFF. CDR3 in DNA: TGTGCCAGCAGCCCACGGGACACAAACACCGGGGAGCTGTTTTTT. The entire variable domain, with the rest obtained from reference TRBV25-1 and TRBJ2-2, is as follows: EADIYQTPRYLVIGTGKKITLECSQTMGHDKMYWYQQDPGMELHLIHYSYGVNSTEKGDLSSESTVSRIRTEHFPLTLESARPSHTSQYLCASSPRDTNTGELFFGEGSRLTVL.